This T cell receptor (beta chain) was documented in a study of breast tumors, draining lymph nodes, adjacent tissues. Study-wide points: Tumor and nontumor repertoires were significantly more similar in luminal-like than in basal-like breast cancer. Tumors had less TCR diversity than lymph nodes, more than nontumor tissue. Data fit most tumor T cells coming from lymph node, expanding in tumor.

MiXCR, applied by TCRdb to the multiplex PCR reads, yields one record per CDR3 protein. The data contain 200,000 or so distinct CDR3 sequences, 31% of them singletons. With respect to this clonotype: The antigen is unknown.

Germline V CDR1 and CDR2: SGHRS, YFSETQ. With 5 bases removed from V and 1 base from J, the gap between germline ends came to 15 bases. The CDR3 runs to 15 residues. Axillary draining lymph nodes of breast cancer patients supplied the node samples. The rearrangement joins TRBV5-1 to TRBJ1-1; D is undetermined. The sequencing sample was made of axillary lymph node tissue. The receptor's source is a female donor with breast cancer. Some clones in this sample may be carry-over from other donors' samples. CDR3 loop: CASRLTAGKNTEAFF. The CDR3 DNA reads as TGCGCCAGCAGACTAACGGCCGGGAAGAACACTGAAGCTTTCTTT.